The text below deals with one T cell receptor (beta chain). As yet, its antigen is unknown. These data originate in a study of T cells in Graves' hyperthyroidism and ophthalmopathy. General study findings and limits: Most expanded thyroid clonotypes above 0.001 also appeared in blood.

With a duration under 2 months, the hyperthyroidism was newly diagnosed in patients aged 18 to 65. RNA transcripts gave rise to amplified TCR beta CDR3 regions. With the HTBI primer set, the TCR CDR3 went through a first round of RT-PCR. TCRdb re-analysed the multiplex PCR reads in MiXCR, keeping a single row per CDR3 protein. Altogether some 700,000 distinct CDR3 sequences are present, around 15% being singletons, with the ten largest covering around a sixth. The CDR3 has 16 residues. Germline assignment: CDR1 SGHTA and CDR2 FQGNSA. J lost 6 bases, V lost 5 bases, and 11 bases had no gene match. The material sequenced was blood. The genes are TRBV7-2 and TRBJ1-5; TRBD1 agrees at 9 bases. The sequence derives from a man between 45 and 60 years old with Graves' hyperthyroidism. Written as DNA, the CDR3 is TGTGCCAGCAGCCCAGGGACAGGGATTGGGGGTCAGCCCCAGCATTTT. It yields the protein CASSPGTGIGGQPQHF.